What follows are 19 T cell receptor beta chains derived from one specimen sequenced in a study of OX40 agonist ivuxolimab in advanced cancers. The method was immunoSEQ multiplex PCR; TCRdb's version includes in-frame clones alone and lacks a portion of them. The sample carries 30,000 or so clones, 92% recorded once. The sample was CD4+ or CD8+ T cells sorted from blood, taken in a trial of the OX40 agonist ivuxolimab. Every receptor here comes from an adult with an advanced solid tumor such as melanoma, head and neck, liver or kidney cancer.

V is TRBV6-5 and J is TRBJ1-1; 7 nucleotides line up with TRBD1. V lost 6 bases and J lost 1; bases outside the gene matches: 5. The CDR3 has 14 residues. The germline V gene encodes CDR1 MNHEY and CDR2 SVGAGI. CDR3 region: CASRRQGANTEAFF. The CDR3 nucleotides read TGTGCCAGCAGAAGACAGGGAGCGAACACTGAAGCTTTCTTT.

This clone was recorded only once. The rearrangement joins TRBV7-9 to TRBJ2-7; 7 positions match TRBD1. Germline assignment: CDR1 SEHNR and CDR2 FQNEAQ (reference sequence). The CDR3 contains 13 residues. J lost 4 bases, V lost 4 bases, and 4 bases had no gene match. The CDR3 region is CASSSTGKYEQYF. CDR3 in DNA: TGTGCCAGCAGCTCGACAGGGAAGTACGAGCAGTACTTC. The whole variable domain, filled in from reference TRBV7-9 and TRBJ2-7, reads DTGVSQNPRHKITKRGQNVTFRCDPISEHNRLYWYRQTLGQGPEFLTYFQNEAQLEKSRLLSDRFSAERPKGSFSTLEIQRTEQGDSAMYLCASSSTGKYEQYFGPGTRLTVT.

The chain links TRBV27 to TRBJ2-2, with D possibly called TRBD1 or TRBD2 (5 bases each). The CDR3 contains 13 residues. V shed 10 bases and J shed 4 bases, with 13 bases lying between them. Germline V gene data show CDR1 as MNHEY and CDR2 as SMNVEV (reference sequence). The CDR3 DNA sequence: TGTGCCACCAGGCTTGGGGGCACCGGGGAGCTGTTTTTT. Translated, it gives CATRLGGTGELFF.

This chain links TRBV7-3 with TRBJ1-3, with a weak D call TRBD1 (6 bases). Germline CDR1 SGHTA, CDR2 FQGTGA. This CDR3 has 18 amino acids. V was shortened by 2 bases and J by 0 bases, with 17 bases between the two germline ends. CDR3 DNA sequence: TGTGCCAGCAGCTTATCGCTCAGGGGCCTCAGCTCTGGAAACACCATATATTTT. Its protein product is CASSLSLRGLSSGNTIYF.

The DNA of the CDR3 is TGTGCCAGCAGCTTTTGGCCACCGAGCTCCTACGAGCAGTACTTC. It translates to CASSFWPPSSYEQYF. The chain links TRBV7-2 to TRBJ2-7; D gene ambiguous. Looked up from germline, CDR1 is SGHTA and CDR2 is FQGNSA. This CDR3 has 15 amino acids. V dropped 3 bases and J dropped 0 bases, with 12 bases sitting between them.

The chain combines TRBV5-7 with TRBJ1-1; D unclear. TRBV5-7 is sorted into the ORF group, with uncertain function. V lost 0 bases to trimming and J lost 1 base, with 10 bases between them. CDR3 length: 15 amino acids. CDR3 amino acids: CASSLDSHTNTEAFF. For the CDR3, the DNA is TGTGCCAGCAGCTTGGATTCCCATACGAACACTGAAGCTTTCTTT.

This rearrangement joins TRBV7-9 to TRBJ2-2; D ambiguous. The germline V and J ends were trimmed by 5 bases and 4 bases, with 11 bases remaining between them. Germline CDR1 and CDR2: SEHNR and FQNEAQ (reference sequence). The CDR3 sequence is 14 residues long. CDR3 bases: TGTGCCAGCAGCGTAACTGTGGGCACCGGGGAGCTGTTTTTT. It encodes CASSVTVGTGELFF.

This chain uses TRBV7-9 with TRBJ2-2; 9 bases align to TRBD1. The CDR3 loop spans 15 amino acids. The V segment lost 2 bases and the J segment 7 bases; nucleotides outside the gene matches: 5. Germline values: CDR1 SEHNR, CDR2 FQNEAQ (reference sequence). CDR3 residues: CASSLRTGDGGELFF. As DNA, the CDR3 is TGTGCCAGCAGCTTACGGACAGGGGATGGCGGGGAGCTGTTTTTT.

The J gene is TRBJ2-1, the V gene TRBV4-2; TRBD2 agrees at 7 bases. V was clipped by 8 bases and J by 0 bases; unmatched bases: 4. The CDR3 is 14 residues long. CDR1 is LGHNA and CDR2 is YNFKEQ in the germline V gene. The CDR3 DNA is TGTGCCAGCGACAGCGGGACCTCCTACAATGAGCAGTTCTTC. Translating gives CASDSGTSYNEQFF.

The chain employs TRBV2 and TRBJ2-3; TRBD1 or TRBD2 may be the D gene (5 bases each). The germline gives CDR1 SNHLY, CDR2 FYNNEI. V was cut by 7 bases and J by 0 bases, with 8 bases left in between. This CDR3 is built from 13 residues. In DNA, the CDR3 is TGTGCCAGCATGGGGGACAGCACAGATACGCAGTATTTT. Translated, it gives CASMGDSTDTQYF. Full variable domain (missing parts from reference TRBV2 and TRBJ2-3): EPEVTQTPSHQVTQMGQEVILRCVPISNHLYFYWYRQILGQKVEFLVSFYNNEISEKSEIFDDQFSVERPDGSNFTLKIRSTKLEDSAMYFCASMGDSTDTQYFGPGTRLTVL.

V and J are TRBV29-1 and TRBJ2-7; 9 positions agree with TRBD1. Germline trimming cut 3 bases from V and 2 bases from J; bases unmatched to any gene: 2. There are 13 residues in the CDR3. CDR1 is SQVTM, CDR2 ANQGSEA, per germline. In DNA, the CDR3 is TGCAGCGTTGACGGGACAGGGCCCTACGAGCAGTACTTC. Its protein product is CSVDGTGPYEQYF.

This chain connects TRBV5-4 to TRBJ2-7; 9 bases agree with TRBD1. V gave up 4 bases and J gave up 3 bases; unmatched junction bases: 5. The germline CDR1 and CDR2 sequences are SGHNT and YYREEE (reference sequence). This CDR3 is built from 14 residues. The DNA of the CDR3 is TGTGCCAGCAGCCCGAGGGACAGGGTCTACGAGCAGTACTTC. Protein: CASSPRDRVYEQYF.

V usage is TRBV7-8 and J usage is TRBJ2-4, with 8 nucleotides matching TRBD2. V was pared by 5 bases and J by 8 bases, with 8 bases of the junction left unmatched. Per germline, CDR1 SGHVS and CDR2 FQNEAQ. The CDR3 spans 14 residues. CDR3 DNA sequence: TGTGCCAGCAGCGCGGCAGGGCGGGGGGACATTCAGTACTTC. It yields the protein CASSAAGRGDIQYF. Full variable domain (outside the CDR3, taken from reference TRBV7-8 and TRBJ2-4): GAGVSQSPRYKVAKRGQDVALRCDPISGHVSLFWYQQALGQGPEFLTYFQNEAQLDKSGLPSDRFFAERPEGSVSTLKIQRTQQEDSAVYLCASSAAGRGDIQYFGAGTRLSVL.

V is TRBV6-4 and J is TRBJ2-3; TRBD1 might be the D (6 bases). Trimming stripped 2 bases from V and 1 base from J, with 7 bases between. This CDR3 has 14 amino acids. The germline V gene encodes CDR1 MRHNA and CDR2 SNTAGT. CDR3 in DNA: TGTGCCAGCAGTGACGGGGGCGGCACAGATACGCAGTATTTT. The encoded protein is CASSDGGGTDTQYF.

This clone appeared a few times. This chain joins TRBV5-1 and TRBJ1-1; D is ambiguous. There are 12 residues in the CDR3. Trimming removed 3 bases at V and 1 base at J, with 4 bases between. Germline CDR1 and CDR2: SGHRS and YFSETQ. This chain's CDR3 is CASSSPNTEAFF. As DNA, the CDR3 is TGCGCCAGCAGCTCGCCGAACACTGAAGCTTTCTTT. Based on the CDR3 plus reference TRBV5-1 and TRBJ1-1, the full variable domain is KAGVTQTPRYLIKTRGQQVTLSCSPISGHRSVSWYQQTPGQGLQFLFEYFSETQRNKGNFPGRFSGRQFSNSRSEMNVSTLELGDSALYLCASSSPNTEAFFGQGTRLTVV.

The chain couples TRBV15 to TRBJ2-1; 7 bases are a match to TRBD1. Per germline, CDR1 LNHNV and CDR2 YYDKDF (reference sequence). Germline trimming cut 1 base from V and 7 bases from J; bases unmatched to any gene: 7. The CDR3 extends over 15 amino acids. In DNA, the CDR3 is TGTGCCACCAGCAGAGCCGACAGGGAAGGGAATGAGCAGTTCTTC. This sequence encodes CATSRADREGNEQFF.

The gene calls are TRBV2 and TRBJ2-1; no reliable D call. The germline V gene encodes CDR1 SNHLY and CDR2 FYNNEI. V gave up 4 bases and J gave up 3 bases, with 7 bases separating them. The CDR3 loop spans 13 amino acids. The CDR3, as DNA: TGTGCCAGCAGTGGTCGAATCTACAATGAGCAGTTCTTC. It translates to CASSGRIYNEQFF.

The V and J genes are TRBV19 and TRBJ2-6; the D gene is possibly TRBD1 (5 bases). Trimming removed 8 bases at V and 1 base at J, with 9 bases between. CDR1 and CDR2 (germline): LNHDA, SQIVND (reference sequence). CDR3 length: 14 residues. As DNA, the CDR3 is TGTGCCAGTGGTGACAGATCTGGGGCCAACGTCCTGACTTTC. Its protein product is CASGDRSGANVLTF.

The gene calls are TRBV14 and TRBJ1-3; D gene uncertain. Germline V gene sequence: CDR1 SGHDN, CDR2 FVKESK. The CDR3 consists of 15 residues. Trimming took off 1 base at V and 0 bases at J, with 7 bases between the two ends. The CDR3 region is CASSQVSYSGNTIYF. DNA for the CDR3: TGTGCCAGCAGCCAAGTTTCCTACTCTGGAAACACCATATATTTT.